What follows is one T cell receptor (beta chain) and its context. The antigen is not known. The germline V and J ends were trimmed by 2 bases and 4 bases, with 14 bases remaining between them. The CDR3 runs to 16 residues. In germline, CDR1 is SNHLY, CDR2 FYNNEI. The data belong to a study of PD-1 blockade in mismatch repair-deficient tumors. Study context: Patients had 12 mismatch repair-deficient cancer types, all previously treated and progressing. Broader study findings: After pembrolizumab, tumor-resident clones rose rapidly, then generally contracted before radiologic responses.

Every patient had mismatch repair deficiency by PCR or immunohistochemistry. TCR sequencing covered a few patients who responded to pembrolizumab. Measured with immunoSEQ multiplex PCR; TCRdb has only the in-frame clones, and not every one. The sample lists around 40,000 clones, roughly 84% occurring once. The gene calls are TRBV2 and TRBJ1-4; D remains ambiguous. This sequence was found in an adult with mismatch repair-deficient cancer. Here the sequenced sample was peripheral blood, taken less than 95 weeks after starting pembrolizumab. The CDR3 DNA sequence: TGTGCCAGCAGTGAATCAGTGACTTCGGGTAATGAAAAACTGTTTTTT. It yields the protein CASSESVTSGNEKLFF.